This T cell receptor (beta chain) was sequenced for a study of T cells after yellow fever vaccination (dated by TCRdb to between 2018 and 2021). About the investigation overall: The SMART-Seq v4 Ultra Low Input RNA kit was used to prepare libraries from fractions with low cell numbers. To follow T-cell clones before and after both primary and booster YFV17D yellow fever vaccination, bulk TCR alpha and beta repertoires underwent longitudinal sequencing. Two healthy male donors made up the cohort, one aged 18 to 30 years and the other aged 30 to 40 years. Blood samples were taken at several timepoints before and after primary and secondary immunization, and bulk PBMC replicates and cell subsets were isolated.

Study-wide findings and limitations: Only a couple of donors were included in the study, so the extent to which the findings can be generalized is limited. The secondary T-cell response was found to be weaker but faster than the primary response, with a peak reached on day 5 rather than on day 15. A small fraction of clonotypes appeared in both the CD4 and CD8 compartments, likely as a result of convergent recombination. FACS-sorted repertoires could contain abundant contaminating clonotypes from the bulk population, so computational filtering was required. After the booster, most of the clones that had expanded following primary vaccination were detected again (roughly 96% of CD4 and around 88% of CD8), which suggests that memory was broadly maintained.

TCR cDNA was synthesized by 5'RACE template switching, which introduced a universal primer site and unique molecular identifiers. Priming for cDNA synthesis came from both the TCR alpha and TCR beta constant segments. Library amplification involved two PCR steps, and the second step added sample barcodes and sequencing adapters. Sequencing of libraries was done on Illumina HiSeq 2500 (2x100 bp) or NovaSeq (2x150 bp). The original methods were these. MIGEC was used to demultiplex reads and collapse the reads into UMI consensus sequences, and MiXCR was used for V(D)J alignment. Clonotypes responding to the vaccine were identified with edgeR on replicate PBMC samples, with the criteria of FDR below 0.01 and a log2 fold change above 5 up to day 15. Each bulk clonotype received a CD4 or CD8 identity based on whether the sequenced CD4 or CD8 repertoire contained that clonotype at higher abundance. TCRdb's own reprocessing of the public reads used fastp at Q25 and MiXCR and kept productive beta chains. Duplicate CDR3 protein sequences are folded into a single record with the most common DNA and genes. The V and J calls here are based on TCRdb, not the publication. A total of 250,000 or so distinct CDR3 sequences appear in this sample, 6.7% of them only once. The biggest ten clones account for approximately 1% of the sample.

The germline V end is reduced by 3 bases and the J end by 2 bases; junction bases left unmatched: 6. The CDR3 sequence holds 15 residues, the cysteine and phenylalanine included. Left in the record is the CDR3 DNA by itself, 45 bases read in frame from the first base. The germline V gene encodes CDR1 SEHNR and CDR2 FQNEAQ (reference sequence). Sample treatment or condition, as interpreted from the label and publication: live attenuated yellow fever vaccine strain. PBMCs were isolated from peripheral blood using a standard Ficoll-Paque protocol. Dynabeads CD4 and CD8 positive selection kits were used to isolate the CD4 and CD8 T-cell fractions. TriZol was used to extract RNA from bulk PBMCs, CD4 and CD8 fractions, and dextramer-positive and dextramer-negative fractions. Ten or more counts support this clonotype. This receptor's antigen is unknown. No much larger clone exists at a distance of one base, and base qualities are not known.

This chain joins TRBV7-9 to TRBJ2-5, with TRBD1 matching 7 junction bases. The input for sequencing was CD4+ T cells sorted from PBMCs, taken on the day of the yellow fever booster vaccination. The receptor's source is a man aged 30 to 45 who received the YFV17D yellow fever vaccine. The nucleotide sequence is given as TGTGCCAGCAGCTTTCAAGGACAGGTACAAGAGACCCAGTACTTC. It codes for CASSFQGQVQETQYF.